The sequence of this T cell receptor (beta chain) was determined in a study of cytomegalovirus exposure and HLA in healthy donors. Using immunoSEQ multiplex PCR, the repertoire was profiled, and TCRdb retains in-frame clones only, with some absent. The sample carries 100,000 to 150,000 clones, 80% to 90% recorded once. Study-wide results and caveats: Most sequenced TCRs were rare (though some public TCRs occurred in many donors).

In the case of this clone: Its antigen is unidentified.

The V end lost 8 bases, the J end lost 3 bases, and 17 bases lay between the germline ends. This CDR3 comprises 14 residues. The germline CDR1 and CDR2 sequences are SGHRS and YFSETQ. The sequencing input was PBMCs. The V call is TRBV5-1, the J call TRBJ1-2; the D gene is possibly TRBD1 (6 bases). The sequence derives from a young woman in good health and CMV-seronegative. The chain's CDR3 is CASRPGQNDYGYTF. The CDR3 DNA sequence: TGCGCCAGTAGGCCCGGACAGAACGACTATGGCTACACCTTC.